The 9 T cell receptor beta chains given below trace back to one sample, sequenced in a study of cytomegalovirus exposure and HLA in healthy donors. The PCR used 60 Vbeta and 13 Jbeta primers. The repertoire was sequenced with immunoSEQ multiplex PCR; TCRdb's copy has only in-frame clones and lacks some. Of roughly 130,000 clones in the sample, roughly 80% were seen once. The sequenced sample was PBMCs. Receptors originate from a male donor in good health and CMV-seropositive.

The rearrangement joins TRBV4-2 to TRBJ2-7; 13 nucleotides match TRBD2. J was trimmed by 2 bases and V by 1 base; bases with no gene match: 11. The CDR3 has 19 residues. Germline V gene lookup returns CDR1 LGHNA and CDR2 YNFKEQ. The CDR3: CASSQAGGTSGTRPYEQYF. CDR3 DNA: TGTGCCAGCAGCCAAGCAGGGGGGACTAGCGGGACCCGGCCCTACGAGCAGTACTTC.

This chain uses TRBV11-2 with TRBJ2-1; D is possibly TRBD2 (6 bases). This CDR3 is built from 14 residues. Trimming shortened V by 1 base and J by 7 bases, and 11 bases separated the two germline ends. The germline CDR1 and CDR2 sequences are SGHAT and FQNNGV. This CDR3 reads CASSLGWEENEQFF. The DNA for the CDR3 is TGTGCCAGCAGCTTAGGGTGGGAGGAGAATGAGCAGTTCTTC. Supplemented by reference TRBV11-2 and TRBJ2-1, the full variable domain reads EAGVAQSPRYKIIEKRQSVAFWCNPISGHATLYWYQQILGQGPKLLIQFQNNGVVDDSQLPKDRFSAERLKGVDSTLKIQPAKLEDSAVYLCASSLGWEENEQFFGPGTRLTVL.

With regard to this clone: Within the sample, other DNA sequences also encode this same CDR3. The gene calls are TRBV28 and TRBJ2-5; D is unresolved. The assigned J gene may be wrong: the sequence end matches TRBJ2-7 better. The CDR3 is 11 amino acids. The germline V gene encodes CDR1 MDHEN and CDR2 SYDVKM. The CDR3 loop is CASSSYYEQYF. DNA of the CDR3: TGTGCCAGCAGTTCGTACTACGAGCAGTACTTC.

V gene TRBV2 combines with J gene TRBJ1-6; TRBD1 matches at 12 bases. This CDR3 has 18 amino acids. Per germline, CDR1 SNHLY and CDR2 FYNNEI. V lost 5 bases, J lost 0 bases, and 5 bases stayed unmatched. The CDR3 nucleotides are TGTGCCAGCAGTTCCGGGACAGGGGGCAGCTCCTATAATTCACCCCTCCACTTT. Amino acid sequence: CASSSGTGGSSYNSPLHF.

The rearrangement uses TRBV2 and TRBJ1-4, with a tentative D call TRBD1 (5 bases). Germline CDR1 is SNHLY and CDR2 is FYNNEI. The CDR3 length is 17 residues. The V and J ends lost 5 bases and 3 bases respectively, with 19 bases between them. The DNA for the CDR3 is TGTGCCAGCAGTCGCGGGGGGTGGGGAGGAGCTAATGAAAAACTGTTTTTT. Translation: CASSRGGWGGANEKLFF.

This chain uses TRBV9 with TRBJ2-2; 8 positions agree with TRBD1. J lost 3 bases, V lost 0 bases, and 4 bases had no gene match. The CDR3 contains 16 residues. The V gene's germline CDR1 is SGDLS and CDR2 YYNGEE. CDR3 bases: TGTGCCAGCAGCGTAGGCGGACAGGGTTACACCGGGGAGCTGTTTTTT. Its protein is CASSVGGQGYTGELFF.

The V call is TRBV2, the J call TRBJ2-1; D might be TRBD1 (6 bases). Germline loops: CDR1 SNHLY, CDR2 FYNNEI. The CDR3 consists of 15 residues. V lost 8 bases to trimming and J lost 7 bases, with 21 bases between them. CDR3 coding DNA: TGTGCCAGCGGACGAAGGGGGTCGCCTCTGAATGAGCAGTTCTTC. Encoded protein: CASGRRGSPLNEQFF.

This chain connects TRBV10-3 to TRBJ2-3; D may be TRBD1 (5 bases). Trimming stripped 3 bases from V and 1 base from J, with 11 bases between. Germline V lookup: CDR1 ENHRY, CDR2 SYGVKD. The CDR3 is made up of 15 amino acids. The CDR3 protein is CAISDKGKRTDTQYF. The DNA of the CDR3 is TGTGCCATCAGTGATAAGGGGAAACGCACAGATACGCAGTATTTT.

The chain is built from TRBV9 and TRBJ1-4; 8 bases line up with TRBD1. The CDR3 runs to 15 residues. V shed 4 bases, J shed 3 bases, and the junction held 5 bases outside the gene matches. Germline values: CDR1 SGDLS, CDR2 YYNGEE. In DNA form, the CDR3 reads TGTGCCAGCAGCCCCCGACAGGGGTCTAATGAAAAACTGTTTTTT. Its protein product is CASSPRQGSNEKLFF.